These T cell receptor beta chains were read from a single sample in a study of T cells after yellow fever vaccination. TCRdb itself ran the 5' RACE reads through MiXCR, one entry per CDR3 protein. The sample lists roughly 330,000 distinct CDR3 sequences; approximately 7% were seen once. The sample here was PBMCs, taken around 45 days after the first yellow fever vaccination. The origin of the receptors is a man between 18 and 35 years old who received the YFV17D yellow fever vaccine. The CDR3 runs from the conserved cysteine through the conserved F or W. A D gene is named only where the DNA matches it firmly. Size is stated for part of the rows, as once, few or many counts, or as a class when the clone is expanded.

CDR3: CASSLGGGGNNEQFF; DNA: TGTGCCAGCAGCTTAGGAGGGGGGGGGAACAATGAGCAGTTCTTC; V: TRBV7-8; J: TRBJ2-1; D: -; size: many
CDR3: CASSAGQLTSGANILTF; DNA: TGCGCCAGCAGCGCGGGACAGCTCACCTCTGGGGCCAACATCCTGACTTTC; V: TRBV5-1; J: TRBJ2-6; D: -; size: -
CDR3: CASRGTGRGITEAFF; DNA: TGTGCCAGCAGAGGGACAGGTAGGGGAATCACTGAAGCTTTCTTT; V: TRBV12-3/TRBV12-4; J: TRBJ1-1; D: TRBD1; size: -
CDR3: CASKPRSIGSAEAFF; DNA: TGTGCCAGCAAACCACGCTCGATCGGTAGCGCTGAAGCTTTCTTT; V: TRBV7-2; J: TRBJ1-1; D: -; size: -
CDR3: CASSPRTGVGNTIYF; DNA: TGTGCCAGCAGCCCGAGGACAGGGGTTGGAAACACCATATATTTT; V: TRBV5-6; J: TRBJ1-3; D: TRBD1; size: -
CDR3: CASSSQGARTEAFF; DNA: TGTGCCAGCAGCTCTCAGGGGGCGCGCACTGAAGCTTTCTTT; V: TRBV9; J: TRBJ1-1; D: TRBD1; size: -
CDR3: CASSQTHLSGGGETQYF; DNA: TGTGCCAGCAGCCAAACCCATCTTAGCGGGGGGGGAGAGACCCAGTACTTC; V: TRBV4-2; J: TRBJ2-5; D: TRBD2; size: few
CDR3: CASSLLVQNNEQFF; DNA: TGTGCCAGCAGCTTGTTAGTCCAAAACAATGAGCAGTTCTTC; V: TRBV7-6; J: TRBJ2-1; D: -; size: -
CDR3: CASRGTGAVFQRGALVGNEQFF; DNA: TGTGCCAGCAGGGGTACGGGGGCGGTTTTCCAGCGGGGGGCCCTTGTAGGCAATGAGCAGTTCTTC; V: TRBV6-2/TRBV6-3; J: TRBJ2-1; D: TRBD2; size: few
CDR3: CASSQPTTGNYGYTF; DNA: TGTGCCAGCAGCCAACCGACGACAGGGAACTATGGCTACACCTTC; V: TRBV4-2; J: TRBJ1-2; D: TRBD1; size: few
CDR3: CASSDVNDTQYF; DNA: TGTGCCAGCAGTGACGTAAACGATACGCAGTATTTT; V: TRBV25-1; J: TRBJ2-3; D: -; size: -
CDR3: CATRGTADQETQYF; DNA: TGTGCCACGAGGGGGACAGCCGACCAAGAGACCCAGTACTTC; V: TRBV10-3; J: TRBJ2-5; D: TRBD1; size: -
CDR3: CASSFTDTNYGYTF; DNA: TGTGCCAGCAGCTTCACAGACACTAACTATGGCTACACCTTC; V: TRBV7-9; J: TRBJ1-2; D: -; size: -
CDR3: CASTLPGTGLNTEAFF; DNA: TGCGCCAGCACTCTTCCTGGGACAGGGTTGAACACTGAAGCTTTCTTT; V: TRBV5-1; J: TRBJ1-1; D: TRBD1; size: few
CDR3: CAIRRTSGGNEQFF; DNA: TGCGCCATCAGGCGGACTAGCGGGGGCAATGAGCAGTTCTTC; V: TRBV10-3; J: TRBJ2-1; D: TRBD2; size: few
CDR3: CASSLRGLGDSPETQYF; DNA: TGTGCCAGCAGCTTAAGGGGACTAGGAGATAGTCCGGAGACCCAGTACTTC; V: TRBV7-3; J: TRBJ2-5; D: TRBD2; size: many
CDR3: CASSPLGGPGNIQYF; DNA: TGCGCCAGCAGCCCACTGGGGGGCCCAGGAAACATTCAGTACTTC; V: TRBV4-3; J: TRBJ2-4; D: -; size: -
CDR3: CASSFIRDGDSYEQYF; DNA: TGTGCCAGCAGCTTTATCCGGGACGGAGACTCCTACGAGCAGTACTTC; V: TRBV12-3/TRBV12-4; J: TRBJ2-7; D: -; size: -
CDR3: CASTLGVVRGSNQPQHF; DNA: TGCGCCAGCACCCTTGGTGTAGTCAGAGGAAGCAATCAGCCCCAGCATTTT; V: TRBV5-1; J: TRBJ1-5; D: -; size: few
CDR3: CASSQRSINYGYTF; DNA: TGTGCCAGCAGCCAGCGGAGTATTAACTATGGCTACACCTTC; V: TRBV3-1; J: TRBJ1-2; D: -; size: many
CDR3: CASSPRGSYNQPQHF; DNA: TGTGCCAGCAGTCCTCGCGGGTCTTATAATCAGCCCCAGCATTTT; V: TRBV12-3/TRBV12-4; J: TRBJ1-5; D: -; size: -
CDR3: CASSRSSGRVSTEAFF; DNA: TGCGCCAGCAGCAGATCCTCAGGGCGAGTGAGCACTGAAGCTTTCTTT; V: TRBV5-1; J: TRBJ1-1; D: -; size: few
CDR3: CASSLDLGGVETQYF; DNA: TGTGCCAGCAGCTTAGATCTGGGGGGCGTGGAGACCCAGTACTTC; V: TRBV7-9; J: TRBJ2-5; D: -; size: few
CDR3: CASSSLGGVFTEAFF; DNA: TGTGCCAGCAGCTCCTTGGGGGGGGTCTTCACTGAAGCTTTCTTT; V: TRBV7-2; J: TRBJ1-1; D: -; size: few
CDR3: CASSLDGAGDGYTF; DNA: TGCGCCAGCAGCTTGGATGGGGCAGGGGATGGCTACACCTTC; V: TRBV5-1; J: TRBJ1-2; D: -; size: -
CDR3: CASSTLAGVNNEQFF; DNA: TGTGCCAGCAGCACACTAGCGGGGGTAAACAATGAGCAGTTCTTC; V: TRBV11-2; J: TRBJ2-1; D: TRBD2; size: -
CDR3: CASSRDAGGRIWTQYF; DNA: TGTGCCAGCAGCCGCGACGCGGGGGGGCGCATATGGACGCAGTATTTT; V: TRBV7-2; J: TRBJ2-3; D: TRBD2; size: many
CDR3: CASSYDSGNTIYF; DNA: TGTGCCAGCAGTTATGACTCTGGAAACACCATATATTTT; V: TRBV12-3/TRBV12-4; J: TRBJ1-3; D: -; size: few
CDR3: CASYQTENTEAFF; DNA: TGTGCCAGTTATCAGACAGAGAACACTGAAGCTTTCTTT; V: TRBV18; J: TRBJ1-1; D: -; size: -
CDR3: CSAIGDTTGAEQYF; DNA: TGCAGTGCTATAGGGGACACGACAGGTGCCGAGCAGTACTTC; V: TRBV20-1; J: TRBJ2-7; D: -; size: -
CDR3: CASSPNGENTGELFF; DNA: TGTGCCAGCAGCCCAAATGGGGAGAACACCGGGGAGCTGTTTTTT; V: TRBV7-2; J: TRBJ2-2; D: -; size: -
CDR3: CSVGEGAETQYF; DNA: TGCAGCGTTGGTGAGGGGGCCGAGACCCAGTACTTC; V: TRBV29-1; J: TRBJ2-5; D: TRBD1; size: -
CDR3: CASSPAGQGGNEQYF; DNA: TGTGCCAGCTCACCCGCCGGACAGGGAGGTAACGAGCAGTACTTC; V: TRBV18; J: TRBJ2-7; D: TRBD1; size: many
CDR3: CASSSADRGLTPLHF; DNA: TGTGCCAGCAGCTCAGCCGACAGGGGGCTGACACCCCTCCACTTT; V: TRBV7-9; J: TRBJ1-6; D: TRBD1; size: many
CDR3: CASSSPGQGAKYF; DNA: TGTGCCAGCAGCTCGCCGGGACAGGGGGCAAAGTATTTT; V: TRBV7-3; J: TRBJ2-3; D: TRBD1; size: -
CDR3: CASSRLAGGLYEQFF; DNA: TGTGCCAGCAGCCGACTAGCGGGGGGGCTATATGAGCAGTTCTTC; V: TRBV7-9; J: TRBJ2-1; D: TRBD2; size: -
CDR3: CSVETGDHPEAFF; DNA: TGCAGCGTTGAAACAGGGGACCACCCTGAAGCTTTCTTT; V: TRBV29-1; J: TRBJ1-1; D: TRBD1; size: many
CDR3: CASSWSSLQSLYDGYTF; DNA: TGTGCCAGCTCATGGTCCAGTCTTCAATCCCTATATGATGGCTACACCTTC; V: TRBV18; J: TRBJ1-2; D: -; size: -
CDR3: CASSLGPGRRGYTF; DNA: TGTGCCAGCAGCTTAGGTCCGGGGAGGAGGGGCTACACCTTC; V: TRBV7-2; J: TRBJ1-2; D: -; size: few
CDR3: CASSPTMFRNYGYTF; DNA: TGTGCCAGCAGCCCCACGATGTTCAGAAACTATGGCTACACCTTC; V: TRBV27; J: TRBJ1-2; D: -; size: few